Listed here are 7 T cell receptor beta chains from one sample, sequenced in a study of OX40 agonist ivuxolimab in advanced cancers. Repertoires were generated with immunoSEQ multiplex PCR, while TCRdb's copy carries only in-frame clones and drops some. The sample consists of approximately 71,000 clones, roughly 85% of them appearing once. The specimen was CD4+ or CD8+ T cells sorted from blood, collected in a trial of the OX40 agonist ivuxolimab. These receptors originate from an adult with an advanced solid tumor such as melanoma, head and neck, liver or kidney cancer.

The genes are TRBV4-1 and TRBJ2-1, with 9 bases aligning to TRBD2. Germline V gives CDR1 MGHRA, CDR2 YSYEKL. The CDR3 runs to 18 residues. V was pared by 1 base and J by 2 bases, with 9 bases of the junction left unmatched. The CDR3 DNA sequence: TGCGCCAGCAGCCAAGGGTTTAGCGGGAGTAGTGCCTACAATGAGCAGTTCTTC. It encodes CASSQGFSGSSAYNEQFF.

The rearrangement joins TRBV30 to TRBJ1-1; D remains ambiguous. V lost 0 bases and J lost 8, with 7 bases in between. Germline loops: CDR1 GTSNPN, CDR2 SVGIG (reference sequence). The CDR3 has 11 amino acids. CDR3 bases: TGTGCCTGGAGTGTAGGGTGGGAAGCTTTCTTT. Protein sequence: CAWSVGWEAFF. Full variable domain (remainder filled in from reference TRBV30 and TRBJ1-1): SQTIHQWPATLVQPVGSPLSLECTVEGTSNPNLYWYRQAAGRGLQLLFYSVGIGQISSEVPQNLSASRPQDRQFILSSKKLLLSDSGFYLCAWSVGWEAFFGQGTRLTVV.

This clone has a handful of counts. The gene calls are TRBV11-2 and TRBJ2-7; 8 bases match TRBD1. The CDR3 spans 14 residues. Germline loops: CDR1 SGHAT, CDR2 FQNNGV. The V and J ends lost 0 bases and 5 bases, in that order; junction bases with no gene match: 3. The CDR3 bases are TGTGCCAGCAGCTTAGACACAGGGGGGAACGAGCAGTACTTC. This codes for CASSLDTGGNEQYF.

The J gene is TRBJ1-1, the V gene TRBV6-1, with 9 bases identical to TRBD1. Germline V gene sequence: CDR1 MNHNS, CDR2 SASEGT. J gave up 5 bases and V 5 bases, and 6 bases lay outside the gene matches. This CDR3 comprises 14 residues. The CDR3 reads CASSLQGAYTEAFF. As DNA, the CDR3 is TGTGCCAGCAGTCTACAGGGGGCTTATACTGAAGCTTTCTTT.

The chain carries TRBV2 and TRBJ2-3; 8 bases are shared with TRBD2. The CDR3 consists of 15 residues. Germline CDR1 is SNHLY and CDR2 is FYNNEI. Losses at the gene ends were 7 bases for V and 5 bases for J; bases not matched to a gene: 11. This CDR3 is CASILGLADGDTQYF. Here the CDR3 DNA reads TGTGCCAGCATACTCGGACTAGCAGATGGAGATACGCAGTATTTT.

This clone was seen only once. The chain uses TRBV5-4 and TRBJ2-2; a possible D gene is TRBD2 (7 bases). Per the germline V gene, CDR1 is SGHNT and CDR2 is YYREEE (reference sequence). V was pared by 3 bases and J by 4 bases, with 10 bases between. The CDR3 sequence is 14 residues long. In DNA form, the CDR3 reads TGTGCCAGCAGCTGGGAGGGGGGCACCGGGGAGCTGTTTTTT. Translating gives CASSWEGGTGELFF.

The table lists this clone with a few counts. The chain is built from TRBV7-8 and TRBJ2-2; no clear D. There are 14 residues in the CDR3. Germline values: CDR1 SGHVS, CDR2 FQNEAQ. Trimming cost V 3 bases and J 5 bases, with 10 bases left between them. CDR3 DNA sequence: TGTGCCAGCAGCTTTCAACTCGCTACCGGGGAGCTGTTTTTT. It translates to CASSFQLATGELFF.